A single sample gave rise to the 2 T cell receptor beta chains below, sequenced in a study of blood T cell repertoires in COVID-19 (dated by TCRdb to between 2020 and 2021). Preparation of the library involved the immunoSEQ multiplex PCR assay. The source is immuneACCESS, and TCRdb retained only in-frame sequences with V and J called. Part of the clones is not carried over; for the studies checked, unresolved V genes explain less than half of this, and the remainder is unexplained. This sample holds about 250,000 clones; around nine tenths were observed only once. Together, the top ten hold 0.9% to 1% of the sample. The sequencing sample was made of peripheral blood. These receptors came from a woman aged 40-49 years who had recovered from COVID-19.

The CDR3 loop reads CASSDRAGNTIYF. For the CDR3, the DNA is TGTGCCAGCAGTGACAGGGCTGGAAACACCATATATTTT. The V gene is TRBV2, the J gene TRBJ1-3; weak D call: TRBD1 (5 bases). The length of the CDR3 is 13 residues. CDR1 and CDR2 from the germline V gene are SNHLY and FYNNEI. V dropped 3 bases and J dropped 2 bases, with 5 bases sitting between them.

The chain uses TRBV7-9 and TRBJ2-3, with 8 nucleotides matching TRBD1. Germline CDR1 is SEHNR and CDR2 is FQNEAQ (reference sequence). Trimming cost V 4 bases and J 6 bases; bases outside gene matches: 9. The CDR3 is 15 amino acids. The CDR3 nucleotides are TGTGCCAGCAGCTCCCCAGGGGGCGCGTCGGATACGCAGTATTTT. Protein product: CASSSPGGASDTQYF.